This section outlines one T cell receptor (beta chain) sequence together with its context. The target antigen is unknown. Trimming removed 6 bases at V and 7 bases at J, with 16 bases between. Looked up from germline, CDR1 is MDHEN and CDR2 is SYDVKM. This CDR3 region has 14 residues. This specimen belongs to a study of regulatory T cells in long-lasting Graves disease. Through Arm-PCR of CDR3 regions and iRepertoire HTBI primers, TCR beta libraries were built. MiXCR, applied by TCRdb to the multiplex PCR reads, yields one record per CDR3 protein. The data show 650,000 to 850,000 distinct CDR3 sequences, 25% to 35% seen once. Time point defined: persistent/refractory GD, antithyroid drugs over 5 years with positive TRAb. RNA extracted from PBMCs served as the sequencing template. General study findings and limits: What was studied was peripheral blood only, and not thyroid tissue. TRBV28, TRBJ1-2 and TRBJ2-5 were favored in persistent disease.

Specimen: peripheral blood mononuclear cells (PBMCs), collected when the disease was refractory, from a patient treated with antithyroid drugs. The sequence came from a female donor with Graves disease. This chain joins TRBV28 and TRBJ2-1, with D maybe TRBD1 (5 bases). The CDR3 region is CASRGTGSLNEQFF. CDR3 in DNA: TGTGCCAGCAGGGGAACAGGATCCCTAAATGAGCAGTTCTTC.